A single sample is the source of the 8 T cell receptor beta chains below, sequenced in a study of monozygotic twins with inflammatory bowel disease. For each CDR3 protein, TCRdb gives one entry from its re-call of the 5' RACE reads, without DNA. The clone table shows around 220,000 distinct CDR3 sequences, with the ten largest holding under 8.5%. Sequenced material: blood. The receptors derive from a human donor with ulcerative colitis or Crohn's disease, or a healthy co-twin of an affected twin (not recorded which).

This sequence joins TRBV18 and TRBJ2-5; the TCRdb D gene call, TRBD2, has no DNA to confirm it. Germline V gives CDR1 KGHSH, CDR2 LQKENI. The CDR3 loop spans 15 amino acids. The CDR3 is CASSPTRGGSETQYF.

V and J are TRBV7-9 and TRBJ2-1. Per germline, CDR1 SEHNR and CDR2 FQNEAQ (reference sequence). This CDR3 has 14 amino acids. This CDR3 is CASSLLAHHNEQFF.

The rearrangement links TRBV9 to TRBJ2-1; checking the TCRdb D call of TRBD2 is not possible without DNA. Looked up from germline, CDR1 is SGDLS and CDR2 is YYNGEE. The CDR3 has 16 residues. The chain's CDR3 is CASSVGGGRGYNEQFF. The full variable domain, in which reference TRBV9 and TRBJ2-1 provide the parts outside the CDR3, is DSGVTQTPKHLITATGQRVTLRCSPRSGDLSVYWYQQSLDQGLQFLIQYYNGEERAKGNILERFSAQQFPDLHSELNLSSLELGDSALYFCASSVGGGRGYNEQFFGPGTRLTVL.

This chain joins TRBV5-1 and TRBJ1-1. CDR3 size: 12 residues. Germline V gene sequence: CDR1 SGHRS, CDR2 YFSETQ. CDR3 amino acids: CANSMRDTEAFF.

The V call is TRBV5-1, the J call TRBJ2-7. This CDR3 has 16 residues. Germline loops: CDR1 SGHRS, CDR2 YFSETQ. The CDR3 loop is CASSLTATRSSYEQYF.

The V and J genes are TRBV20-1 and TRBJ2-5. The CDR3 has 15 amino acids. CDR1 is DFQATT, CDR2 SNEGSKA, per germline (reference sequence). The CDR3 sequence: CSARAPSFTTVTQYF.

This chain's CDR3 is CASSPVSSGELFF. The V call is TRBV5-4, the J call TRBJ2-2; TCRdb outputs TRBD1, but without DNA this stays unchecked. The germline V gene has CDR1 SGHNT and CDR2 YYREEE (reference sequence). This CDR3 region has 13 residues.

This chain links TRBV6-1 with TRBJ2-5; TCRdb indicates TRBD1, and absent DNA this call remains unverified. This CDR3 comprises 14 residues. Looked up from germline, CDR1 is MNHNS and CDR2 is SASEGT. CDR3 in amino acids: CASRAPGGRETQYF.